Listed below are T cell receptor beta chains from one sample, sequenced in a study of T cell responses to AZD1222 COVID-19 vaccine. Some clones are missing from TCRdb's copy, which holds only in-frame ones; the method was immunoSEQ multiplex PCR. The sample yields around 190,000 clones, 90% to 95% seen once. This specimen was peripheral blood, taken 28 days after the second AZD1222 dose. The receptors shown here come from an adult who received the AZD1222 COVID-19 vaccine. CDR3s include the opening cysteine and the closing phenylalanine or tryptophan. D genes are given only for firm matches. Clone size is shown for a subset of rows, as once, few, many or a class of expanded clone.

clone size	D gene	V gene	J gene	CDR3 DNA	CDR3 protein
NA	TRBD1	TRBV18	TRBJ1-4	TGTGCCAGCTCACCAATCCGGACAGGGGAAGGGAGTCATAATGAAAAACTGTTTTTT	CASSPIRTGEGSHNEKLFF
NA	TRBD2	TRBV7-2	TRBJ2-1	TGTGCCAGCAGTCAACAGGGACTAGGGTACAATGAGCAGTTCTTC	CASSQQGLGYNEQFF
NA	TRBD1	TRBV11-2	TRBJ2-1	TGTGCCAGCAGCTTATCAAGTCAGGGGGTCTCTGAGCAGTTCTTC	CASSLSSQGVSEQFF
NA	TRBD2	TRBV6-4	TRBJ2-1	TGTGCCAGCAGCCCCGGGACTAGCGCCAGGGGGTCCTACAATGAGCAGTTCTTC	CASSPGTSARGSYNEQFF
NA	NA	TRBV2	TRBJ1-4	TGTGCCAGCAACCCCGCGACAGTGTTCAAATATGAAAAACTGTTTTTT	CASNPATVFKYEKLFF
few	TRBD1	TRBV6-2/TRBV6-3	TRBJ2-5	TGTGCCAGCAGCCCGGGACAGCGTAGATGGGAGACCCAGTACTTC	CASSPGQRRWETQYF
NA	TRBD1	TRBV5-6	TRBJ1-1	TGTGCCAGCAGCTATACCGGGACAGGGATAACCACTGAAGCTTTCTTT	CASSYTGTGITTEAFF
NA	NA	TRBV19	TRBJ1-5	TGTGCCAGTAGAAGCGGGGGCAATCAGCCCCAGCATTTT	CASRSGGNQPQHF
NA	NA	TRBV9	TRBJ2-2	TGTGCCAGCAGCGTAGTGGGCCAGGGCCCCACCGGGGAGCTGTTTTTT	CASSVVGQGPTGELFF
NA	NA	TRBV9	TRBJ1-1	TGTGCCAGCAGCTCTCTTTGGGGCACTGAAGCTTTCTTT	CASSSLWGTEAFF